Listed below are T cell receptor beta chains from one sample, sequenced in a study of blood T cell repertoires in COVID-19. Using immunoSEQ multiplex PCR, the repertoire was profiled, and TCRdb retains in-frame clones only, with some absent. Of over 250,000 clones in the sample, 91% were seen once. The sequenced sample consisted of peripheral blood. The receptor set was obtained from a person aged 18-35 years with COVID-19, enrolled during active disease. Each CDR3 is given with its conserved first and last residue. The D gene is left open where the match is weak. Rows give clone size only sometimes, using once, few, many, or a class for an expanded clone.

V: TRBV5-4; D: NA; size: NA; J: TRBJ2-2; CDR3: CASSSNRDWPGELFF; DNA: TGTGCCAGCAGCTCGAACCGGGACTGGCCCGGGGAGCTGTTTTTT
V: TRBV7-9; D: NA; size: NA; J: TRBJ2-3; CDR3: CASTLEGSTDTQYF; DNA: TGTGCCAGCACCCTGGAGGGCAGCACAGATACGCAGTATTTT
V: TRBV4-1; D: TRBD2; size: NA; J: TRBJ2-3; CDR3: CASSLAPGLAADTQYF; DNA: TGCGCCAGCAGCCTCGCCCCCGGACTAGCGGCAGATACGCAGTATTTT
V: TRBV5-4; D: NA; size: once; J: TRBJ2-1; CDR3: CASSLGAGVSSYNEQFF; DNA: TGTGCCAGCAGCTTGGGCGCGGGCGTCAGCTCCTACAATGAGCAGTTCTTC
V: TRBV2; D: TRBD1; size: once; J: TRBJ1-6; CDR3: CASRVGQGPYNSPLHF; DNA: TGTGCCAGCAGGGTTGGACAGGGCCCCTATAATTCACCCCTCCACTTT
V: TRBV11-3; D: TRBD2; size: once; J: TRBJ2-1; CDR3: CASSLTSGSSEQFF; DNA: TGTGCCAGCAGCTTGACTAGCGGGAGTAGTGAGCAGTTCTTC
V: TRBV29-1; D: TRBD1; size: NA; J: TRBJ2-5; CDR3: CSVDPGQGQETQYF; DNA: TGCAGCGTTGACCCCGGACAGGGGCAAGAGACCCAGTACTTC
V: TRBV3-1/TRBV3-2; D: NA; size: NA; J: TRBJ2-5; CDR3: CASSELAGQETQYF; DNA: TGTGCCAGTTCCGAGCTCGCGGGACAAGAGACCCAGTACTTC
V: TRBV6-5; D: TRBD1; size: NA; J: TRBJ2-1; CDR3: CASSYSATGDEQFF; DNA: TGTGCCAGCAGTTACTCGGCGACAGGGGATGAGCAGTTCTTC
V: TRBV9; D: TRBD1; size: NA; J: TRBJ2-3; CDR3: CASSPRDRGTTDTQYF; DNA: TGTGCCAGCAGCCCGCGGGACAGGGGAACCACAGATACGCAGTATTTT
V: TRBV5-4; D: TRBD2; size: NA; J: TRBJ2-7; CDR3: CASSSLAGGDEQYF; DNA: TGTGCCAGCAGCTCCCTAGCGGGGGGAGACGAGCAGTACTTC
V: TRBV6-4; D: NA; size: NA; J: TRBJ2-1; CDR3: CASSANTGYNEQFF; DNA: TGTGCCAGCAGTGCCAATACAGGGTACAATGAGCAGTTCTTC
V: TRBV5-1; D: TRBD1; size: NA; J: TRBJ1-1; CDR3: CASSLGTGDTEAFF; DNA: TGCGCCAGCAGCTTGGGGACAGGGGATACTGAAGCTTTCTTT
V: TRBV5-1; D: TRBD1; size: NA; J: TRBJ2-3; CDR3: CASSLPGGDTQYF; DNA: TGCGCCAGCAGCTTGCCAGGGGGAGATACGCAGTATTTT
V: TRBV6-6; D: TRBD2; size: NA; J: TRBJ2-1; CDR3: CASSKGLAGGNEQFF; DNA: TGTGCCAGCAGTAAGGGACTAGCGGGAGGTAACGAGCAGTTCTTC
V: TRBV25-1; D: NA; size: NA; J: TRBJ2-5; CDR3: CASSAGVGETQYF; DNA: TGTGCCAGCAGCGCAGGGGTGGGGGAGACCCAGTACTTC
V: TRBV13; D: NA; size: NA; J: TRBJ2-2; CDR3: CASSLGSPGELFF; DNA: TGTGCCAGCAGCCTAGGTAGCCCCGGGGAGCTGTTTTTT
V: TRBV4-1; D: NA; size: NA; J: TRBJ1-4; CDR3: CASSQGVREKLFF; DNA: TGCGCCAGCAGCCAAGGGGTGAGGGAAAAACTGTTTTTT
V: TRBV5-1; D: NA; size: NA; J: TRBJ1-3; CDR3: CASSSTGPSGNTIYF; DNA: TGCGCCAGCAGCTCGACAGGTCCCTCTGGAAACACCATATATTTT
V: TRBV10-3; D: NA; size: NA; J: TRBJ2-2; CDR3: CAIQKGAINGELFF; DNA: TGTGCCATCCAGAAGGGAGCAATTAACGGGGAGCTGTTTTTT
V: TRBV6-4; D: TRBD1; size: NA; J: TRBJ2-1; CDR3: CASRLADRGGEQFF; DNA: TGTGCCAGCAGGCTAGCGGACAGGGGAGGGGAGCAGTTCTTC
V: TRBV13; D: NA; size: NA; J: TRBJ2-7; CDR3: CASSLGTGSYYEQYF; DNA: TGTGCCAGCAGCTTAGGAACAGGATCCTACTACGAGCAGTACTTC
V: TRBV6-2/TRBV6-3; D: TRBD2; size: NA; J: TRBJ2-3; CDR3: CALSPGRIGTDTQYF; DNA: TGTGCCCTCAGCCCCGGGAGGATCGGCACAGATACGCAGTATTTT
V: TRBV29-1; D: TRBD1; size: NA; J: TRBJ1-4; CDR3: CSVAGQGEKLFF; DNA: TGCAGCGTTGCGGGACAGGGGGAAAAACTGTTTTTT
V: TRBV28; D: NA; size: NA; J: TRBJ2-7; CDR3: CASSLDYEQYF; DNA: TGTGCCAGCAGTCTAGACTACGAGCAGTACTTC
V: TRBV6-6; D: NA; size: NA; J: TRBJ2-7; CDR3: CATDGVFEQYF; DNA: TGTGCCACCGACGGAGTGTTCGAGCAGTACTTC
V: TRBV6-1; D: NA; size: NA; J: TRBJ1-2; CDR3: CASSVAFGYTF; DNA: TGTGCCAGCAGTGTAGCCTTTGGCTACACCTTC
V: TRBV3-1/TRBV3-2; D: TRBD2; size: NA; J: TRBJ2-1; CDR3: CASSQENAGGQNEQFF; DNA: TGTGCCAGCAGCCAAGAAAACGCGGGAGGGCAGAATGAGCAGTTCTTC
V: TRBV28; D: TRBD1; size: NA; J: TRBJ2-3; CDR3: CASSRGDRGQNTQYF; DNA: TGTGCCAGCAGTCGAGGGGACAGGGGGCAAAATACGCAGTATTTT
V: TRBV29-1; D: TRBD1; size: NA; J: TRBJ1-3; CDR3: CSVRTGQGNTIYF; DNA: TGCAGCGTTAGGACAGGGCAAGGAAACACCATATATTTT
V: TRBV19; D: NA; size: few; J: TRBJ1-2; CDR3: CASVSSGGYTF; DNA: TGTGCCAGTGTTAGTTCGGGTGGCTACACCTTC
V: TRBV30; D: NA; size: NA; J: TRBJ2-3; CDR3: CAWSVQGLSSTDTQYF; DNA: TGTGCCTGGAGTGTGCAGGGTTTATCTAGCACAGATACGCAGTATTTT
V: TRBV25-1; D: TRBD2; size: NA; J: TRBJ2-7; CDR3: CASSRLAGSYEQYF; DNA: TGTGCCAGCAGTCGACTAGCGGGTTCCTACGAGCAGTACTTC
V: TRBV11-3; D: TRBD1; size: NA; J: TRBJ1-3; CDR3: CASSSAGGPGNTIYF; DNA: TGTGCCAGCAGCTCAGCAGGGGGTCCTGGAAACACCATATATTTT
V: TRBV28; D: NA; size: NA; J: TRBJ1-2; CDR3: CASSGGIYGYTF; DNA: TGTGCCAGCAGCGGGGGGATCTATGGCTACACCTTC
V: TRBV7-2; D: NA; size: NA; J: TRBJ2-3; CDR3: CASSPREERELRTDTQYF; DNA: TGTGCCAGCAGCCCTCGTGAGGAGAGGGAGCTTCGCACAGATACGCAGTATTTT
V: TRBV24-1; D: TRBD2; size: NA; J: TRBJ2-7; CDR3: CAISSGRYEQYF; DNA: TGTGCCATCAGTAGCGGGCGCTACGAGCAGTACTTC
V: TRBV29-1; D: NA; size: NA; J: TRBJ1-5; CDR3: CSVAEGEGQPQHF; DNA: TGCAGCGTTGCTGAGGGAGAGGGACAGCCCCAGCATTTT
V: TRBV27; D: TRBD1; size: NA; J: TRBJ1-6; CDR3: CASSATGNNSPLHF; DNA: TGTGCCAGCAGCGCGACAGGGAACAATTCACCCCTCCACTTT
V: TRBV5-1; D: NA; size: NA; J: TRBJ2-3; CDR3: CASSLAGEPDTQYF; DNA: TGCGCCAGCAGCTTGGCTGGAGAACCAGATACGCAGTATTTT
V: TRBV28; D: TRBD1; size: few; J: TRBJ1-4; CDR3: CASSFPDRGAEKLFF; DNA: TGTGCCAGCAGTTTCCCGGACAGGGGCGCGGAAAAACTGTTTTTT
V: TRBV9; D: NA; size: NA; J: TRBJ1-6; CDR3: CASGPGSLGSPLHF; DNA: TGTGCCAGCGGACCAGGGTCGTTGGGTTCACCCCTCCACTTT
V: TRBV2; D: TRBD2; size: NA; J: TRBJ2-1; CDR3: CASIQSGLASPSYNEQFF; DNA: TGTGCCAGCATTCAATCGGGACTAGCGAGCCCCTCCTACAATGAGCAGTTCTTC
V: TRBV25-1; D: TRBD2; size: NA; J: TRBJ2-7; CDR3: CASSAGTSVYEQYF; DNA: TGTGCCAGCAGTGCCGGGACTAGCGTCTACGAGCAGTACTTC
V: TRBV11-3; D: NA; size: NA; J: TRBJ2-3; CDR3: CASSLAGTDTQYF; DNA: TGTGCCAGCAGCTTAGCTGGCACAGATACGCAGTATTTT
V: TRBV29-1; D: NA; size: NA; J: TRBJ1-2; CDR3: CSVEGRAKGYGYTF; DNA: TGCAGCGTTGAAGGGAGGGCCAAGGGGTATGGCTACACCTTC
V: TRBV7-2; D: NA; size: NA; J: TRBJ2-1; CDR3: CASSLGIEQFF; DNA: TGTGCCAGCAGCTTGGGCATTGAGCAGTTCTTC
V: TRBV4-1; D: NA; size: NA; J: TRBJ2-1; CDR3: CASSQELGGGEQFF; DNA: TGCGCCAGCAGCCAAGAATTGGGGGGAGGTGAGCAGTTCTTC
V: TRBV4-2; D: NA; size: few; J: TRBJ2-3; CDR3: CASSGQGISTDTQYF; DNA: TGTGCCAGCAGCGGCCAGGGTATAAGCACAGATACGCAGTATTTT
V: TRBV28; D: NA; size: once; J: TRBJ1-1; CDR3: CASSPIDRAFF; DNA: TGTGCCAGCAGCCCCATTGATCGGGCTTTCTTT
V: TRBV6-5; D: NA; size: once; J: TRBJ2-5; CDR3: CASNTGLRETQYF; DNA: TGTGCCAGCAACACGGGACTTCGGGAGACCCAGTACTTC
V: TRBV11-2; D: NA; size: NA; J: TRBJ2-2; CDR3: CASSLGALANTGELFF; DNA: TGTGCCAGCAGCTTAGGGGCCCTCGCGAACACCGGGGAGCTGTTTTTT